The rows below give T cell receptor beta chains drawn from one sample of a study of blood T cell repertoires in COVID-19. Sequenced by immunoSEQ multiplex PCR; TCRdb stores in-frame clones only, minus some. The sample holds 200,000 or so clones, about 82% seen once. Sequenced input: peripheral blood. Receptors were obtained from an elderly woman with acute or convalescent COVID-19. Each CDR3 is given with its conserved first and last residue. A D gene is named only where the DNA matches it firmly. Not every row has a clone size; where given, it reads once, few, many or a size class.

clone size | J gene | V gene | D gene | CDR3 protein | CDR3 DNA
NA | TRBJ2-3 | TRBV20-1 | NA | CSATRDNTQYF | TGCAGTGCTACCCGGGACAATACGCAGTATTTT
NA | TRBJ2-7 | TRBV29-1 | TRBD2 | CSVVDGGSSYEQYF | TGCAGCGTTGTTGACGGGGGGTCCTCCTACGAGCAGTACTTC
NA | TRBJ1-1 | TRBV19 | NA | CASSPTGTSAFF | TGTGCCAGTAGTCCAACCGGGACATCAGCTTTCTTT
NA | TRBJ2-5 | TRBV7-2 | TRBD2 | CASSLVRSSGGAQETQYF | TGTGCCAGCAGCTTAGTCCGTTCTAGCGGGGGGGCCCAAGAGACCCAGTACTTC
NA | TRBJ2-2 | TRBV18 | TRBD1 | CASSPGTGGTGELFF | TGTGCCAGCTCACCCGGGACAGGGGGCACCGGGGAGCTGTTTTTT
NA | TRBJ1-2 | TRBV19 | NA | CASSIAGPGREYTF | TGTGCCAGTAGTATTGCTGGGCCAGGAAGAGAATATACCTTC
NA | TRBJ1-1 | TRBV5-4 | TRBD1 | CASSLDRDTEAFF | TGTGCCAGCAGTTTGGACAGGGACACTGAAGCTTTCTTT
few | TRBJ2-1 | TRBV24-1 | TRBD2 | CATSGFGTSKRNEQFF | TGTGCCACCAGTGGCTTCGGGACTAGTAAAAGGAATGAGCAGTTCTTC
once | TRBJ2-5 | TRBV2 | NA | CASSPYSGYQETQYF | TGTGCCAGCAGCCCCTATAGCGGCTACCAAGAGACCCAGTACTTC
NA | TRBJ2-5 | TRBV2 | NA | CASRHPGEAGETQYF | TGTGCCAGCAGACACCCCGGGGAGGCGGGAGAGACCCAGTACTTC
NA | TRBJ2-7 | TRBV5-4 | TRBD2 | CASSLEPGLAGDEQYF | TGTGCCAGCAGCTTGGAACCGGGACTAGCGGGAGACGAGCAGTACTTC
once | TRBJ1-4 | TRBV24-1 | TRBD1 | CATSDGVPGQGNEKLFF | TGTGCCACCAGTGATGGAGTGCCGGGACAGGGGAATGAAAAACTGTTTTTT
NA | TRBJ2-7 | TRBV6-2/TRBV6-3 | NA | CASSTGFTFSYEQYF | TGTGCCAGCAGTACAGGGTTTACCTTCTCCTACGAGCAGTACTTC
NA | TRBJ2-5 | TRBV15 | NA | CATSRDRGETQYF | TGTGCCACCAGCAGAGATCGAGGAGAGACCCAGTACTTC
once | TRBJ1-4 | TRBV7-9 | NA | CASSLNMWRANEKLFF | TGTGCCAGCAGCTTAAATATGTGGAGGGCTAATGAAAAACTGTTTTTT
NA | TRBJ2-2 | TRBV11-2 | TRBD2 | CASSPLAVNTGELFF | TGTGCCAGCAGCCCACTAGCGGTGAACACCGGGGAGCTGTTTTTT
NA | TRBJ1-4 | TRBV6-6 | TRBD1 | CASRPTGFGEKLFF | TGTGCCAGCAGACCGACAGGGTTTGGTGAAAAACTGTTTTTT
few | TRBJ1-2 | TRBV6-5 | NA | CASRVQGFSHDGYTF | TGTGCCAGCAGGGTTCAGGGATTCTCTCATGATGGCTACACCTTC
NA | TRBJ1-4 | TRBV7-2 | NA | CASSLGQVPGELFF | TGTGCCAGCAGCTTAGGACAGGTCCCGGGTGAACTGTTTTTT
NA | TRBJ2-3 | TRBV6-2/TRBV6-3 | NA | CASSYGPGDSTDTQYF | TGTGCCAGCAGTTACGGGCCGGGGGACAGCACAGATACGCAGTATTTT
NA | TRBJ2-1 | TRBV3-1/TRBV3-2 | TRBD2 | CASSQAGLGGNEQFF | TGTGCCAGCAGCCAAGCGGGACTAGGGGGCAATGAGCAGTTCTTC
NA | TRBJ1-1 | TRBV5-1 | NA | CASSLVVNTEAFF | TGCGCCAGCAGCTTGGTCGTGAACACTGAAGCTTTCTTT
NA | TRBJ2-3 | TRBV11-2 | TRBD2 | CASSLGTSGIGTDTQYF | TGTGCCAGCAGCTTGGGGACTAGCGGGATAGGCACAGATACGCAGTATTTT
NA | TRBJ1-1 | TRBV5-1 | TRBD1 | CASSLEGQGAMSTEAFF | TGCGCCAGCAGCTTGGAGGGACAGGGGGCTATGAGCACTGAAGCTTTCTTT
NA | TRBJ2-3 | TRBV3-1/TRBV3-2 | NA | CASSERVGLAFDTQYF | TGTGCCAGCAGCGAAAGAGTAGGACTCGCCTTTGATACGCAGTATTTT
NA | TRBJ2-5 | TRBV10-2 | NA | CASSEATGETQYF | TGCGCCAGCAGTGAGGCTACAGGAGAGACCCAGTACTTC
NA | TRBJ2-5 | TRBV5-1 | TRBD1 | CASSTGTGKETQYF | TGCGCCAGCAGCACTGGGACAGGGAAAGAGACCCAGTACTTC
NA | TRBJ2-4 | TRBV25-1 | TRBD2 | CASRNSGRFDIQYF | TGTGCCAGCAGGAATAGCGGGAGATTTGACATTCAGTACTTC